This T cell receptor (beta chain) was observed in a study of T-cell reconstitution after alpha-beta-depleted transplantation in children. Preparation of the TCRbeta library was carried out with unique molecular identifiers. TCRdb processed the PCR reads anew with MiXCR; each CDR3 protein has one entry. Of hundreds of thousands of distinct CDR3 sequences listed, approximately 14% are singletons. This clonotype was recorded many times. Its antigen is not identified. Overall study results and limits: Some patients owed their high day-60 TCRbeta diversity to surviving recipient T cells and thymic progenitors. It was reported that alpha-beta T cells came from several hundred expanded graft clones (about two months after transplant). T-cell counts and diversity at one year following transplant were attributed mainly to newly produced T cells.

V lost 2 bases and J 2 bases, leaving 13 bases between the germline ends. This CDR3 has 15 amino acids. The TCR comes from a girl aged 2 to 9 with congenital amegakaryocytic thrombocytopenia, due to receive a stem cell transplant. This specimen consisted of PBMCs, obtained before TCRalphabeta/CD19-depleted stem cell transplant. The chain has TRBV12-3 or TRBV12-4 and TRBJ2-7; TRBD2 is a possible D gene (5 bases). Written as DNA, the CDR3 is TGTGCCAGCAGTTTATTACCAACGGGGACCTACGAGCAGTACTTC. It specifies CASSLLPTGTYEQYF.